The text below deals with one T cell receptor beta chain. Its specificity is not known. The sample is drawn from a study of coeliac disease. In the study overall: Disease groups: newly diagnosed active, refractory type I, gluten-free-diet controlled.

The CDR3 length is 15 residues. The trim removed 4 bases at V and 8 bases at J, leaving 10 bases unmatched. Per the germline V gene, CDR1 is LGHNA and CDR2 is YNFKEQ. Overall study results and limits: Most TRB amino acid sequences occurred in only one sample. Lower clonality than controls marked TRB and TRG repertoires from active celiac intraepithelial and lamina propria samples. Unbiased detection of gliadin-specific T cells was judged not feasible with this approach.

Profiled with immunoSEQ multiplex PCR; TCRdb holds only in-frame clones, not every one. The sample has about 960 clones; roughly three fifths are singletons. The sequence was collected from a woman aged 45 to 65 with celiac disease on a gluten-free diet. Source material: lamina propria lymphocytes from the gut. The genes are TRBV4-2 and TRBJ2-1; 8 bases fit TRBD2. The CDR3: CASSRAGGQAHEQFF. The DNA of the CDR3 is TGTGCCAGCAGCCGGGCGGGGGGCCAGGCCCATGAGCAGTTCTTC.